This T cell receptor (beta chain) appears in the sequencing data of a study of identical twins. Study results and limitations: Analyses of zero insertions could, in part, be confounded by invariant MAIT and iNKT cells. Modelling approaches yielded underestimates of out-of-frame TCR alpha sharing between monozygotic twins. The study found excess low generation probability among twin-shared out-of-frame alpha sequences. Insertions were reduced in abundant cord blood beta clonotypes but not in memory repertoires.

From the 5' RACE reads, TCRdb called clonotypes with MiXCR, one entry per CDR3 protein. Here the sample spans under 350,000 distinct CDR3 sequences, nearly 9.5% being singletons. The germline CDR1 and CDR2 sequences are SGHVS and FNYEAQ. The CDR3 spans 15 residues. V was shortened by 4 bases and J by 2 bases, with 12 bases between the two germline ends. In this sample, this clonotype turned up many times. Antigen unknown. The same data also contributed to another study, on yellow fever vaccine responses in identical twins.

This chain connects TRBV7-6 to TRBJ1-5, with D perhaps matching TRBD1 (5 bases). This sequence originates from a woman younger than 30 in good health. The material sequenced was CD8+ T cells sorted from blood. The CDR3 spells CASSYLEGGNQPQHF. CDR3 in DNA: TGTGCCAGCAGCTACCTGGAAGGGGGCAATCAGCCCCAGCATTTT.